This entry concerns a single T cell receptor beta chain. Its binding antigen is unknown. Base-call qualities are not available, and no considerably larger clone is one nucleotide away. Separate from the approximately 670-subject first cohort, the validation cohort of 90 to 150 subjects was the group to which the donors belonged. Library generation was performed with the immunoSEQ multiplex PCR assay. Concerning the study's data processing: A statistical classification framework was built to diagnose cytomegalovirus status from the catalog of TCR beta chain sequences. Imported from immuneACCESS, the table was reduced by TCRdb to in-frame sequences with V and J called. These copies leave out some clones; in studies compared against another copy, an unresolved V gene accounts for under half, and the cause of the remainder is not known. V and J calls and clone size are as listed in that table; D and trimming were resolved from the DNA. In all, the sample holds 120,000 to 150,000 clones, and approximately 84% of those were seen once. The top ten clones comprise around 1.4% of the sample.

The sample comes from a study of cytomegalovirus exposure and HLA in healthy donors (dated by TCRdb to 2015 to 2018). Notes on the research overall: The roughly 670 repertoires of the first cohort and the roughly 120 validation repertoires were produced on the same platform, according to a later analysis. The study aimed to test whether cataloging public T cell receptors could reveal signatures of past pathogen exposure. In addition to the first cohort of roughly 700 subjects, a separate validation cohort of approximately 130 different subjects was used. To predict cytomegalovirus infection status, the study brought together high-throughput TCR immunosequencing, statistical association of individual TCRs with disease status, and machine learning. The study at large found these results: Most TCR sequences were seen in very few donors, while some public TCRs were found in many individuals. Subsequent analysis determined that TCRs grouped into clusters in the first cohort also showed a tendency toward co-occurrence across the 120 validation repertoires, and 94% of cluster scores exceeded 0. Three of the identified cytomegalovirus-associated TCR beta chains were confirmed in vitro to be specific for cytomegalovirus antigens. The authors suggested that the approach could potentially be generalized to other disease states and immunological phenotypes. In both the original and validation cohorts, the classifier was reported to diagnose cytomegalovirus status with high specificity and sensitivity. A later analysis lacked HLA typing for the validation cohort, so it scored co-occurrence in that cohort across all 120 repertoires. The study listed 170 or so TCR beta chains as associated with cytomegalovirus.

V loses 4 bases at its end and J loses 7 bases; junction bases beyond the gene matches: 6. According to the germline V gene, CDR1 reads MGHRA and CDR2 reads YSYEKL. Spanning cysteine to phenylalanine, the CDR3 consists of 14 amino acids. Only the CDR3 DNA is retained, 42 bases long and in frame from the first base. Material: PBMCs. This chain joins TRBV4-1 to TRBJ1-5; 8 bases in the middle match TRBD1. This clonotype was sampled from a woman aged 25 to 45 in good health and CMV-seronegative. The nucleotide sequence is given as TGCGCCAGCAGCCTAAGCAGGGGGCCACAGCCCCAGCATTTT. This codes for CASSLSRGPQPQHF.